The T cell receptor (beta chain) under discussion was sequenced for a study of blood T cell repertoires in COVID-19. Study at large: Samples representing acute and convalescent COVID-19 were sourced from the United States, Italy and Spain. In each case, the material was cDNA or gDNA derived from T cells, B-cell-depleted T cells, or PBMCs.

The V gene end was trimmed by 4 bases and the J gene end by 6 bases; junction bases not matched to a gene: 13. CDR1 is SGDLS and CDR2 is YYNGEE in the germline V gene. The CDR3 has 18 amino acids. Measured with immunoSEQ multiplex PCR; TCRdb has only the in-frame clones, and not every one. The sample has 160,000 or so clones, roughly 75% seen once; the top ten hold 5% to 8.5%. V gene TRBV9 combines with J gene TRBJ1-6; TRBD1 matches 10 bases. Sequencing was done on a sample of peripheral blood. This sequence originates from a man between 65 and 85 years old with active or convalescent COVID-19. CDR3 coding DNA: TGTGCCAGCAGCCTCTCGGGGAGGGACAGGGGTGGTAATTCACCCCTCCACTTT. Its protein is CASSLSGRDRGGNSPLHF.